The 21 T cell receptor beta chains in this list originate from one sample, sequenced in a study of CD8 T cells in ankylosing spondylitis. TCRdb independently ran MiXCR on the 5' RACE reads; one entry per CDR3 protein. In the table there are some 220,000 distinct CDR3 sequences, about 11% of which are singletons. Sequenced material: blood, either unsorted or a sorted T cell fraction (not recorded which). The origin of the receptors is a male donor with ankylosing spondylitis or in good health (not recorded which).

This clonotype was seen a single time. V and J are TRBV10-3 and TRBJ1-1, with D hard to call. The CDR3 runs 14 residues. The germline CDR1 and CDR2 sequences are ENHRY and SYGVKD. V lost 0 bases and J lost 6, with 11 bases in between. The CDR3 nucleotides read TGTGCCATCAGTGAGTCCCCCGGGGAATCTGAAGCTTTCTTT. It is translated as CAISESPGESEAFF.

Many counts were recorded for this clonotype. This chain links TRBV5-1 with TRBJ2-6; 8 bases match TRBD1. The CDR3 covers 17 residues. Trimming took 4 bases from V and 1 from J; bases not matched to a gene: 7. Germline V CDR1 and CDR2: SGHRS, YFSETQ. The CDR3 region is CASSLGQVLSGANVLTF. In nucleotides, the CDR3 is TGCGCCAGCAGCCTGGGACAGGTTCTATCTGGGGCCAACGTCCTGACTTTC.

As concerns this clonotype: One end of the junction varies from germline; a read error may be responsible. The CDR3 loop reads CVSSQGQETQYF. The DNA for the CDR3 is TGTGTCAGCAGCCAGGGTCAAGAGACCCAGTACTTC. The chain has TRBV6-6 and TRBJ2-5, with D possibly matching TRBD1 (5 bases). CDR1 and CDR2 from the germline V gene are MNHNY and SVGAGI (reference sequence). The CDR3 runs 12 residues.

This clonotype was detected only a few times. This chain joins TRBV12-3 or TRBV12-4 and TRBJ2-7, with D possibly TRBD2 on 6 matching bases. This CDR3 contains 16 residues. V gave up 4 bases and J gave up 5 bases, with 21 bases separating them. The CDR3 nucleotides read TGTGCCAGCAGTTCCTCCGGGGGAAGGGCAGGGAACGAGCAGTACTTC. Translated: CASSSSGGRAGNEQYF.

This chain connects TRBV20-1 to TRBJ1-2; TRBD1 matches 7 bases. This CDR3 spans 14 amino acids. CDR1 DFQATT and CDR2 SNEGSKA come from the germline V gene (reference sequence). Unmatched junction bases numbered 9, after V lost 5 bases and J lost 3 bases. The CDR3 here is CSAPGGSLYYGYTF. The CDR3 nucleotides read TGCAGTGCTCCAGGGGGTTCCCTTTACTATGGCTACACCTTC.

Turning to this clonotype: One junction end disagrees with the germline gene, perhaps due to a read error. This chain uses TRBV14 with TRBJ2-2; a weak D match, TRBD2 (6 bases). Germline V gives CDR1 SGHDN, CDR2 FVKESK. The CDR3 contains 14 residues. The CDR3 spells CVSGSGRRTGELFF. CDR3 sequence (DNA): TGTGTCAGCGGCTCTGGGAGGAGGACCGGGGAGCTGTTTTTT.

This clonotype has ten or more counts. This chain links TRBV4-1 with TRBJ2-3; 8 nucleotides line up with TRBD2. CDR1 is MGHRA, CDR2 YSYEKL, per germline. V lost 4 bases to trimming and J lost 1 base; unmatched junction nucleotides: 7. This CDR3 comprises 16 residues. The CDR3 DNA reads as TGCGCCAGCAGCCTCAGGACTAGCCTTCGCACAGATACGCAGTATTTT. As protein: CASSLRTSLRTDTQYF.

In its sample, this clonotype was seen many times. This chain joins TRBV7-9 and TRBJ2-7, with D tentatively TRBD2 (5 bases). Trimming shortened V by 0 bases and J by 0 bases, and 12 bases separated the two germline ends. Germline values: CDR1 SEHNR, CDR2 FQNEAQ (reference sequence). This CDR3 spans 16 amino acids. The DNA of the CDR3 is TGTGCCAGCAGCTTAGCGCGCGGGTCTAGCTCCTACGAGCAGTACTTC. This codes for CASSLARGSSSYEQYF.

There are a few counts of this clonotype. This chain connects TRBV4-2 to TRBJ2-2, with TRBD2 matching over 8 bases. The germline gives CDR1 LGHNA, CDR2 YNFKEQ. CDR3 length: 17 residues. The ends lost 0 bases at V and 4 bases at J; junction bases unmatched: 7. In DNA, the CDR3 is TGTGCCAGCAGCCAAGACGGCGGGGGGTCACCCACCGGGGAGCTGTTTTTT. Translated: CASSQDGGGSPTGELFF.

In its sample, this clonotype was seen many times. The chain joins TRBV6-4 to TRBJ1-2; no clear D. Trimming cost V 5 bases and J 8 bases, with 9 bases left between them. In germline, CDR1 is MRHNA, CDR2 SNTAGT. The CDR3 runs to 11 residues. CDR3 sequence reads: CASSNGGGYTF. CDR3 coding DNA: TGTGCCAGCAGTAACGGAGGGGGCTACACCTTC.

This clonotype has at least ten counts. The V and J genes are TRBV25-1 and TRBJ1-2; TRBD1 is a possible D gene (6 bases). Trimming removed 4 bases at V and 8 bases at J, with 23 bases between. CDR1 is MGHDK, CDR2 SYGVNS, per germline. The CDR3 contains 16 residues. CDR3 coding DNA: TGTGCCAGCAGTGCCTCTTCCTCCGGGACATCGAAGGGCTACACCTTC. Amino acids: CASSASSSGTSKGYTF.

This chain joins TRBV10-3 and TRBJ1-2; TRBD1 matches 8 bases. Germline CDR1 is ENHRY and CDR2 is SYGVKD. The CDR3 is 17 amino acids. The V gene end was trimmed by 1 base and the J gene end by 0 bases; junction bases not matched to a gene: 7. For the CDR3, the DNA is TGTGCCATCAGTGAGTACGAGAGGGACAGGACTAACTATGGCTACACCTTC. This gives the protein CAISEYERDRTNYGYTF.

This clonotype occurred many times. The CDR3 region is CASSPDRGNYGYTF. CDR3 coding DNA: TGTGCCAGCTCTCCGGACAGGGGGAACTATGGCTACACCTTC. The rearrangement links TRBV18 to TRBJ1-2; 10 nucleotides agree with TRBD1. V was pared by 6 bases and J by 2 bases, with 3 bases of the junction left unmatched. Germline V gene data show CDR1 as KGHSH and CDR2 as LQKENI. CDR3 length equals 14 residues.

This chain uses TRBV20-1 with TRBJ2-5; a weak D match, TRBD1 (7 bases). CDR1 and CDR2 (germline): DFQATT, SNEGSKA (reference sequence). This CDR3 comprises 14 residues. The V and J ends lost 4 bases and 4 bases respectively, with 16 bases between them. CDR3 sequence: CSANQGGLRETQYF. The CDR3, as DNA: TGCAGTGCTAACCAGGGGGGTCTAAGAGAGACCCAGTACTTC.

This clonotype occurred many times. The chain is built from TRBV7-2 and TRBJ2-2; D ambiguous. Germline values: CDR1 SGHTA, CDR2 FQGNSA. The V gene lost 0 bases and the J gene lost 6 bases, with 2 bases spanning the gap. The CDR3 is 12 residues long. CDR3 sequence reads: CASSLAAGELFF. DNA of the CDR3: TGTGCCAGCAGCTTAGCGGCCGGGGAGCTGTTTTTT.

V gene TRBV7-2 combines with J gene TRBJ2-5, with D possibly called TRBD1 or TRBD2 (5 bases each). Germline V CDR1 and CDR2: SGHTA, FQGNSA. The CDR3 is 11 residues long. Trimming left V 6 bases short and J 10 bases short, with 12 bases between. CDR3 in DNA: TGTGCCAGCAGTTTCGGGACGGACCAGTACTTC. As protein: CASSFGTDQYF.

This chain connects TRBV12-3 or TRBV12-4 to TRBJ2-7, with 10 bases lining up with TRBD1. Trimming cost V 3 bases and J 0 bases; bases outside gene matches: 2. This CDR3 contains 15 residues. The CDR3 here is CASSLGQGYSYEQYF. CDR3 nucleotides: TGTGCCAGCAGTTTGGGACAGGGGTACTCCTACGAGCAGTACTTC.

Only a few counts were recorded for this clonotype. The gene calls are TRBV20-1 and TRBJ2-5; no firm D call. Trimming stripped 5 bases from V and 6 bases from J, with 19 bases between. Germline V gene lookup returns CDR1 DFQATT and CDR2 SNEGSKA (reference sequence). This CDR3 spans 14 amino acids. In nucleotides, the CDR3 is TGCAGTGCTTACGGCACCCTTCAAGGGCAGACCCAGTACTTC. Translating it yields CSAYGTLQGQTQYF.

The sample holds many counts of this clonotype. The chain employs TRBV11-1 and TRBJ2-2; no firm D call. This CDR3 is built from 13 residues. V was shortened by 2 bases and J by 6 bases, with 7 bases between the two germline ends. The germline CDR1 and CDR2 sequences are SGHAT and FQDESV (reference sequence). CDR3 residues: CASSLKVAGELFF. The CDR3 nucleotides are TGTGCCAGCAGCTTAAAGGTGGCCGGGGAGCTGTTTTTT.

The V gene is TRBV5-1, the J gene TRBJ1-1, with D tentatively TRBD1 (5 bases). V was clipped by 3 bases and J by 4 bases, with 13 bases between them. The CDR3 totals 14 residues. Per the germline V gene, CDR1 is SGHRS and CDR2 is YFSETQ. The CDR3 reads CASSSDGGSTEAFF. The CDR3 DNA is TGCGCCAGCAGCTCCGACGGGGGGAGCACTGAAGCTTTCTTT.

This clonotype was recorded at least ten times. The chain joins TRBV27 to TRBJ2-7, with 8 positions matching TRBD2. Trimming took 6 bases from V and 2 from J; bases not matched to a gene: 9. Germline V lookup: CDR1 MNHEY, CDR2 SMNVEV (reference sequence). This CDR3 spans 15 amino acids. CDR3 in amino acids: CASRDLSGITYEQYF. The CDR3 nucleotides are TGTGCCAGCAGAGATCTTAGCGGGATTACCTACGAGCAGTACTTC.